Listed here are 5 T cell receptor beta chains from one sample, sequenced in a study of cytomegalovirus exposure and HLA in healthy donors. With 60 Vbeta and 13 Jbeta primers, the PCR was carried out. Generated by immunoSEQ multiplex PCR, the TCRdb table keeps only in-frame clones and is missing some. This sample carries some 150,000 clones, about four fifths of them seen once, and the ten largest clones take about 4.7%. Sequencing was performed on PBMCs. The receptor set was obtained from a man aged 25-45 years in good health and CMV-seronegative.

The chain employs TRBV27 and TRBJ1-1; possibly TRBD1 for D (6 bases). Germline lookup yields CDR1 MNHEY and CDR2 SMNVEV (reference sequence). There are 19 residues in the CDR3. Trimming removed 4 bases at V and 0 bases at J, with 24 bases between. CDR3 loop: CASSSLSRDTDLMNTEAFF. The CDR3 coding sequence is TGTGCCAGCAGTTCTCTATCCCGGGACACGGACTTAATGAACACTGAAGCTTTCTTT.

The rearrangement uses TRBV27 and TRBJ1-2; possible D gene TRBD1, 5 bases. The germline gives CDR1 MNHEY, CDR2 SMNVEV (reference sequence). This CDR3 spans 15 amino acids. V was shortened by 0 bases and J by 4 bases, with 12 bases between the two germline ends. The CDR3 DNA sequence: TGTGCCAGCAGTTTATCGCAGGGTGGAACCTATGGCTACACCTTC. Encoded protein: CASSLSQGGTYGYTF.

The chain uses TRBV9 and TRBJ1-6; D gene ambiguous. Deletions cut 0 bases from V and 7 bases from J, with 14 bases between. The length of the CDR3 is 16 residues. Germline CDR1 is SGDLS and CDR2 is YYNGEE. The CDR3: CASSVEGAPRNSPLHF. The CDR3 region has the DNA TGTGCCAGCAGCGTAGAAGGTGCCCCCAGGAATTCACCCCTCCACTTT.

Turning to this clone: The CDR3 does not close with the conserved phenylalanine or tryptophan, likely indicating a read error. This chain links TRBV4-3 with TRBJ1-2; D uncertain. Germline CDR1 and CDR2: LGHNA and YSLEER. The CDR3 spans 15 residues. V was shortened by 3 bases and J by 5 bases, with 16 bases between the two germline ends. The CDR3 loop reads CASSQEGANLYGYTL. The CDR3 nucleotides are TGCGCCAGCAGCCAGGAGGGAGCGAATTTATATGGCTACACCCTC.

The rearrangement uses TRBV6-1 and TRBJ2-3; D is uncertain. The CDR3 runs to 14 residues. Per the germline V gene, CDR1 is MNHNS and CDR2 is SASEGT. Trimming left V 4 bases short and J 3 bases short, with 11 bases between. CDR3 sequence reads: CASSGVVRTDTQYF. As DNA, the CDR3 is TGTGCCAGCAGTGGGGTCGTCAGGACAGATACGCAGTATTTT.